The 21 T cell receptor beta chains below all came from one sample that was sequenced in a study of T cells in Graves' hyperthyroidism and ophthalmopathy. Researchers amplified the TCR beta CDR3 regions from RNA transcripts. The HTBI primer set served for first-round RT-PCR of the TCR CDR3. MiXCR, run by TCRdb on the multiplex PCR reads, gives a single entry per CDR3 protein. The data hold 550,000 to 850,000 distinct CDR3 sequences, with approximately 19% observed a single time. Sequencing was done on a sample of blood. The source of these receptors is a woman aged 45 to 65 with Graves' hyperthyroidism that later progressed to Graves' ophthalmopathy.

This clonotype was detected many times. The gene calls are TRBV3-1 and TRBJ1-5; D gene ambiguous. The CDR3 sequence is 10 residues long. CDR1 LGHDT and CDR2 YNNKEL come from the germline V gene (reference sequence). V was clipped by 9 bases and J by 5 bases, with 5 bases between them. CDR3 sequence (DNA): TGTGCCAGTCTTGATCAGCCCCAGCATTTT. Translation: CASLDQPQHF.

A few counts support this clonotype. The chain employs TRBV5-4 and TRBJ2-3; maybe TRBD2 (6 bases). Trimming removed 4 bases from V and 7 bases from J, with 25 bases in between. Germline V CDR1 and CDR2: SGHNT, YYREEE (reference sequence). The CDR3 is 17 amino acids. In DNA, the CDR3 is TGTGCCAGCAGCCCAGAGCTCGCGGGGATGTTAAAGAATACGCAGTATTTT. Its translation is CASSPELAGMLKNTQYF.

The table lists this clonotype with many counts. The rearrangement links TRBV3-1 to TRBJ1-2; 8 bases fit TRBD1. The ends lost 2 bases at V and 7 bases at J; junction bases unmatched: 9. From germline, CDR1 is LGHDT and CDR2 YNNKEL (reference sequence). This CDR3 region has 15 residues. The CDR3 DNA sequence: TGTGCCAGCAGCCAATCGGGGACAGGAGCTCTTGGCTACACCTTC. It is translated as CASSQSGTGALGYTF. The full variable domain, rest sourced from reference TRBV3-1 and TRBJ1-2, is DTAVSQTPKYLVTQMGNDKSIKCEQNLGHDTMYWYKQDSKKFLKIMFSYNNKELIINETVPNRFSPKSPDKAHLNLHINSLELGDSAVYFCASSQSGTGALGYTFGSGTRLTVV.

In this sample, this clonotype turned up a few times. A much more abundant neighbour one base away suggests this may be a read error. The V and J genes are TRBV12-3 or TRBV12-4 and TRBJ2-1, with D possibly being TRBD1 (6 bases). The CDR3 is 13 amino acids. CDR3 sequence reads: CASRLTGGNEQSF. The DNA of the CDR3 is TGTGCCAGCAGACTGACAGGCGGCAATGAGCAGTCCTTC.

This clonotype appeared a few times. The gene calls are TRBV9 and TRBJ2-2; a possible D gene is TRBD1 (6 bases). Germline V CDR1 and CDR2: SGDLS, YYNGEE. V was trimmed by 3 bases and J by 6 bases, leaving 12 bases between them. The CDR3 extends over 14 amino acids. In DNA, the CDR3 is TGTGCCAGCAGCGAGATGGGGGCCGCCGGGGAGCTGTTTTTT. The encoded protein is CASSEMGAAGELFF. Variable domain in full (rest from reference TRBV9 and TRBJ2-2): DSGVTQTPKHLITATGQRVTLRCSPRSGDLSVYWYQQSLDQGLQFLIQYYNGEERAKGNILERFSAQQFPDLHSELNLSSLELGDSALYFCASSEMGAAGELFFGEGSRLTVL.

Note on this clonotype: This may be a read error, as it is one base from a much larger clone. J is TRBJ2-1 and V is TRBV6-2 or TRBV6-3, with TRBD2 matching 9 bases. Trimming cost V 5 bases and J 5 bases; bases outside gene matches: 19. The CDR3 loop spans 19 amino acids. Per the germline V gene, CDR1 is MNHEY and CDR2 is SVGEGT. In nucleotides, the CDR3 is TGTGCCAGCAGTAACTACGAACCCGGACCAGCGGGGGGAAACAATGAGCAGTTCTTC. Its translation is CASSNYEPGPAGGNNEQFF.

This clonotype has a handful of counts. The chain recombines TRBV19 with TRBJ2-7, with 10 bases lining up with TRBD1. With V trimmed by 1 base and J by 6 bases, 6 bases remained unmatched. From germline, CDR1 is LNHDA and CDR2 SQIVND (reference sequence). This CDR3 comprises 15 residues. The CDR3 sequence is CASSIGGTGASEQYF. The DNA of the CDR3 is TGTGCCAGTAGTATAGGTGGGACAGGGGCTTCCGAGCAGTACTTC.

This rearrangement joins TRBV11-1 to TRBJ2-5; D not resolved. The CDR3 runs 14 residues. V lost 1 base to trimming and J lost 2 bases, with 8 bases between them. Germline V gene data show CDR1 as SGHAT and CDR2 as FQDESV (reference sequence). CDR3 region: CASSLVAIQETQYF. In DNA, the CDR3 is TGTGCCAGCAGCTTAGTTGCCATACAAGAGACCCAGTACTTC. The full variable domain, rest sourced from reference TRBV11-1 and TRBJ2-5, is EAEVAQSPRYKITEKSQAVAFWCDPISGHATLYWYRQILGQGPELLVQFQDESVVDDSQLPKDRFSAERLKGVDSTLKIQPAELGDSAMYLCASSLVAIQETQYFGPGTRLLVL.

At least ten counts were recorded for this clonotype. The chain employs TRBV7-9 and TRBJ2-1; tentative D call: TRBD1 (5 bases). Trimming removed 1 base from V and 1 base from J, with 8 bases in between. The germline gives CDR1 SEHNR, CDR2 FQNEAQ (reference sequence). The CDR3 contains 15 residues. This chain's CDR3 is CASSLEGLSYNEQFF. For the CDR3, the DNA is TGTGCCAGCAGCTTAGAGGGGCTTTCCTACAATGAGCAGTTCTTC.

V and J are TRBV11-3 and TRBJ1-3; D might be TRBD1 (6 bases). This CDR3 contains 17 residues. The germline V gene encodes CDR1 SGHNT and CDR2 YENEEA. V lost 3 bases and J 4 bases, leaving 19 bases between the germline ends. The CDR3 DNA is TGTGCCAGCAGCTTTCTACCCAACAGGGTTGGGGGAAACACCATATATTTT. This gives the protein CASSFLPNRVGGNTIYF. The full variable domain, its missing parts supplied by reference TRBV11-3 and TRBJ1-3, is EAGVVQSPRYKIIEKKQPVAFWCNPISGHNTLYWYLQNLGQGPELLIRYENEEAVDDSQLPKDRFSAERLKGVDSTLKIQPAELGDSAVYLCASSFLPNRVGGNTIYFGEGSWLTVV.

The V call is TRBV5-1, the J call TRBJ2-6, with D unresolved. The CDR3 spans 16 residues. V lost 6 bases and J lost 3, with 16 bases in between. CDR1 and CDR2 from the germline V gene are SGHRS and YFSETQ. The CDR3 region has the DNA TGCGCCAGCAACCCCCTCATGGGTGTTGGGGCCAACGTCCTGACTTTC. This encodes CASNPLMGVGANVLTF.

Ten or more counts support this clonotype. The J gene is TRBJ1-3, the V gene TRBV3-1, with D uncertain. The CDR3 sequence is 15 residues long. Germline V gives CDR1 LGHDT, CDR2 YNNKEL (reference sequence). With 0 bases removed from V and 6 bases from J, the gap between germline ends came to 12 bases. CDR3 DNA: TGTGCCAGCAGCCAAGATCTTACAGCGTCAAACACCATATATTTT. The encoded protein is CASSQDLTASNTIYF.

The rearrangement joins TRBV13 to TRBJ1-4; 7 bases match TRBD1. Looked up from germline, CDR1 is PRHDT and CDR2 is FYEKMQ (reference sequence). The CDR3 runs 14 residues. Trimming removed 4 bases from V and 8 bases from J; junction bases left unmatched: 7. CDR3 sequence reads: CASSSRGLYEKLFF. The DNA of the CDR3 is TGTGCCAGCAGCTCAAGGGGGCTTTACGAAAAACTGTTTTTT.

The chain is built from TRBV7-9 and TRBJ2-2; perhaps D is TRBD1 or TRBD2 (6 bases each). Germline values: CDR1 SEHNR, CDR2 FQNEAQ (reference sequence). This CDR3 spans 15 amino acids. Trimming stripped 5 bases from V and 4 bases from J, with 14 bases between. The CDR3 region is CASSIPGGGTGELFF. The CDR3 coding sequence is TGTGCCAGCAGCATCCCCGGGGGCGGCACCGGGGAGCTGTTTTTT. Variable domain in full (rest from reference TRBV7-9 and TRBJ2-2): DTGVSQNPRHKITKRGQNVTFRCDPISEHNRLYWYRQTLGQGPEFLTYFQNEAQLEKSRLLSDRFSAERPKGSFSTLEIQRTEQGDSAMYLCASSIPGGGTGELFFGEGSRLTVL.

J is TRBJ1-6 and V is TRBV20-1, with D hard to call. CDR3 length: 14 amino acids. CDR1 and CDR2 (germline): DFQATT, SNEGSKA (reference sequence). The V end lost 2 bases, the J end lost 4 bases, and 9 bases lay between the germline ends. The CDR3 DNA reads TGCAGTGCTAGAACAGAGAATTATAATTCACCCCTCCACTTT. The encoded protein is CSARTENYNSPLHF.

The chain employs TRBV6-1 and TRBJ2-2, with 7 bases fitting TRBD1. Germline CDR1 MNHNS, CDR2 SASEGT. V shed 5 bases, J shed 1 base, and the junction held 4 bases outside the gene matches. CDR3 length: 15 residues. CDR3 region: CASSSRGQNTGELFF. The CDR3 nucleotides read TGTGCCAGCAGTTCGAGGGGGCAGAACACCGGGGAGCTGTTTTTT.

This rearrangement joins TRBV9 to TRBJ1-6; D uncertain. In germline, CDR1 is SGDLS, CDR2 YYNGEE. V dropped 8 bases and J dropped 9 bases, with 15 bases sitting between them. This CDR3 has 13 residues. CDR3 sequence: CASALDQVSPLHF. The CDR3 DNA is TGTGCCAGTGCCCTTGATCAGGTTTCACCCCTCCACTTT.

Only a few counts were recorded for this clonotype. The CDR3 reads CASSLAQGSTEAFF. CDR3 DNA sequence: TGTGCCAGCAGCTTGGCTCAGGGGAGCACTGAAGCTTTCTTT. This chain links TRBV13 with TRBJ1-1; D may be TRBD1 (6 bases). The germline gives CDR1 PRHDT, CDR2 FYEKMQ (reference sequence). Trimming pared 3 bases from V and 4 bases from J, leaving 12 bases between. The CDR3 is 14 residues long.

This chain connects TRBV20-1 to TRBJ2-1; possibly TRBD2 for D (7 bases). Germline loops: CDR1 DFQATT, CDR2 SNEGSKA (reference sequence). Trimming shortened V by 6 bases and J by 4 bases, and 19 bases separated the two germline ends. The CDR3 has 15 residues. CDR3 sequence (DNA): TGCAGTGCCCCGAACGGGGGGCGGAGGTACAATGAGCAGTTCTTC. It specifies CSAPNGGRRYNEQFF.

The chain recombines TRBV10-2 with TRBJ1-1; maybe TRBD1 (6 bases). The CDR3 has 17 residues. The germline gives CDR1 WSHSY, CDR2 SAAADI. Deletions cut 7 bases from V and 4 bases from J, with 25 bases between. The CDR3 here is CASIPPEQGGRSTEAFF. The CDR3 bases are TGCGCCAGCATTCCTCCGGAACAGGGTGGTCGGTCCACTGAAGCTTTCTTT.

The table lists this clonotype with many counts. The V gene is TRBV30, the J gene TRBJ2-3; 7 bases line up with TRBD1. Germline V gives CDR1 GTSNPN, CDR2 SVGIG (reference sequence). The CDR3 has 14 amino acids. V lost 3 bases and J lost 0; bases outside the gene matches: 3. The CDR3 coding sequence is TGTGCCTGGAGCCCAGGGGGTAGCACAGATACGCAGTATTTT. This encodes CAWSPGGSTDTQYF.